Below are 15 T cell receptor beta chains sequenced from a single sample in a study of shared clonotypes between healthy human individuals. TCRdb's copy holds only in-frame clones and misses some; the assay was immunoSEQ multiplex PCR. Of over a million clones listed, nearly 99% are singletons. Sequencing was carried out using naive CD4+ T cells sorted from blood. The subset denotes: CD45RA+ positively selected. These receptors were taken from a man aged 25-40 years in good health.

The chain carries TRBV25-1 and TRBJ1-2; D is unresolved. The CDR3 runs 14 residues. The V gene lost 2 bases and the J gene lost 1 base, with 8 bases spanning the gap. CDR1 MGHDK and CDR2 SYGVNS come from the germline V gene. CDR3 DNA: TGTGCCAGCAGTGAACCGGGAGTTAACTATGGCTACACCTTC. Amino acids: CASSEPGVNYGYTF.

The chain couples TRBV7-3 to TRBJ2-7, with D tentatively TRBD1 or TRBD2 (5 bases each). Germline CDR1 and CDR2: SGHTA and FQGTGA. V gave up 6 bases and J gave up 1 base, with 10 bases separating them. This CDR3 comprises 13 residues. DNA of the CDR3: TGTGCCAGCAGTATCGGGGCTTCCTACGAGCAGTACTTC. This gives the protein CASSIGASYEQYF.

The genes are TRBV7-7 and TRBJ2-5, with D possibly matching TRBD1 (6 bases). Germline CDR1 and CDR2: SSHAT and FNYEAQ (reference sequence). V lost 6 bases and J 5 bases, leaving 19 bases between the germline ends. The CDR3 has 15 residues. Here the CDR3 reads CASRVTGSSRETQYF. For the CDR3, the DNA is TGTGCCAGCAGGGTGACAGGTTCGAGTCGGGAGACCCAGTACTTC. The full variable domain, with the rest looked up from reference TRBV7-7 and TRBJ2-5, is GAGVSQSPRYKVTKRGQDVTLRCDPISSHATLYWYQQALGQGPEFLTYFNYEAQPDKSGLPSDRFSAERPEGSISTLTIQRTEQRDSAMYRCASRVTGSSRETQYFGPGTRLLVL.

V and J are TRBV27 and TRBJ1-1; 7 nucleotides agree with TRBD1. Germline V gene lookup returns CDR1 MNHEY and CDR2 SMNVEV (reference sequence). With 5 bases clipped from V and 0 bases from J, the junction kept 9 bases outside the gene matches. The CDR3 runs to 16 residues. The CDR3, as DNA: TGTGCCAGCAGTCCGGGGACAGATAACATGAACACTGAAGCTTTCTTT. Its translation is CASSPGTDNMNTEAFF.

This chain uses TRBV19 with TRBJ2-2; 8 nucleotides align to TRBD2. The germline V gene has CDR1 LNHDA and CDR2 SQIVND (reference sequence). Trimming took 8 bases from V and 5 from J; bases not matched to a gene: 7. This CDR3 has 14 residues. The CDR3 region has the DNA TGTGCCAGTCGGGGACTAGAAACGACCGGGGAGCTGTTTTTT. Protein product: CASRGLETTGELFF. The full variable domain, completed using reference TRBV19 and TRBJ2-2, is DGGITQSPKYLFRKEGQNVTLSCEQNLNHDAMYWYRQDPGQGLRLIYYSQIVNDFQKGDIAEGYSVSREKKESFPLTVTSAQKNPTAFYLCASRGLETTGELFFGEGSRLTVL.

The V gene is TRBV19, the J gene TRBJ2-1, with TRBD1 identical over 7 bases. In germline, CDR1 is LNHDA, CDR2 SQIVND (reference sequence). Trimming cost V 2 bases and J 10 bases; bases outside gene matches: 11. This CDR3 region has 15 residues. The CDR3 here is CASSIRQGRAKEQFF. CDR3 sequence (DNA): TGTGCCAGTAGTATAAGACAGGGACGCGCGAAAGAGCAGTTCTTC.

CDR3 protein: CASPPAFEIPYEQYF. The CDR3 coding sequence is TGTGCCAGTCCGCCCGCTTTCGAAATACCCTACGAGCAGTACTTC. J is TRBJ2-7 and V is TRBV28; D is ambiguous. Germline values: CDR1 MDHEN, CDR2 SYDVKM. V lost 9 bases and J lost 2, with 20 bases in between. The CDR3 contains 15 residues.

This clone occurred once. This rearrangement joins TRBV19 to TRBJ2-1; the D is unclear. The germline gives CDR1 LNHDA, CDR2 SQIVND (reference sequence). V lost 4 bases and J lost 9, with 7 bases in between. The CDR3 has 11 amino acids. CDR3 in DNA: TGTGCCAGTAGTAGGGTTGGTGAGCAGTTCTTC. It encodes CASSRVGEQFF.

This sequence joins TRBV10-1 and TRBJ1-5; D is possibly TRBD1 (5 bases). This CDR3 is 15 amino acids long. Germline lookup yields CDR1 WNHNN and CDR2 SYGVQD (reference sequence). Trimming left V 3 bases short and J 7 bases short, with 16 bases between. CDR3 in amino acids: CASSEGRGRAQPQHF. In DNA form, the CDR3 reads TGCGCCAGCAGTGAAGGAAGGGGAAGAGCGCAGCCCCAGCATTTT.

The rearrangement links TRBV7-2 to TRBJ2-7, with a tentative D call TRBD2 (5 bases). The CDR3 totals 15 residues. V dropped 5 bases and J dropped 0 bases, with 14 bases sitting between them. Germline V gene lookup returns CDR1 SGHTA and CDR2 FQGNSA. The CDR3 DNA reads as TGTGCCAGCAGCCGCCGGACTCCCGGCTCCTACGAGCAGTACTTC. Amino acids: CASSRRTPGSYEQYF.

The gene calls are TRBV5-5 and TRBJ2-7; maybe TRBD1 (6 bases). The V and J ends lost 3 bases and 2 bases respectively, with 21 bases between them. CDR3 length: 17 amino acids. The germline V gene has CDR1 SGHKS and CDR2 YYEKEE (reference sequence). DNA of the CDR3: TGTGCCAGCAGCTCGATAACCTACGGGACACTACCCTACGAGCAGTACTTC. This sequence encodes CASSSITYGTLPYEQYF.

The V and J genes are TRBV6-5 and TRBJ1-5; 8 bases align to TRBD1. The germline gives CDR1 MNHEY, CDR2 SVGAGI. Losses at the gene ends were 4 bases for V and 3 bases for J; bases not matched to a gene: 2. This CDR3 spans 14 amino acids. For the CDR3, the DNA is TGTGCCAGCAGTTTCAGGGGGCTCAATCAGCCCCAGCATTTT. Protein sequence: CASSFRGLNQPQHF.

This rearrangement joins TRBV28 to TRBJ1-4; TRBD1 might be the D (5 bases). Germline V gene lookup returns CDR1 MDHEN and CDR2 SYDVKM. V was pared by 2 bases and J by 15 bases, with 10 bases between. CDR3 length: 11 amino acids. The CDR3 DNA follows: TGTGCCAGCAGTTTACAGGGCTGGATGTTTTTT. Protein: CASSLQGWMFF.

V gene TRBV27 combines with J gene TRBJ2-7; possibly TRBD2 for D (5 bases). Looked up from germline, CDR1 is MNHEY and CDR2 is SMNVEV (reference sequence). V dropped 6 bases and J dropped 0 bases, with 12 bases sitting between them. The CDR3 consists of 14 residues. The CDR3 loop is CASSASRGSYEQYF. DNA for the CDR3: TGTGCCAGCAGCGCCTCCCGGGGCTCCTACGAGCAGTACTTC.

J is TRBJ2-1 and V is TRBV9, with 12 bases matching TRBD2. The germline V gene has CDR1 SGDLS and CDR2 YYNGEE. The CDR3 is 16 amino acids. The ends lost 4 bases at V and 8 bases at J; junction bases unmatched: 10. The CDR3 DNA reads TGTGCCAGCAGCCCGCGGACTAGCGGGAATATCTATGAGCAGTTCTTC. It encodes CASSPRTSGNIYEQFF.